A single sample gave rise to the 4 T cell receptor beta chains below, sequenced in a study of blood T cells in healthy people across ages. Alongside a J-beta primer mix, a sample-barcoded 5' primer served in a second PCR lasting roughly 7 to 11 cycles. TCRdb analysed the 5' RACE reads with MiXCR anew, one entry per CDR3 protein. The sample shows around 900,000 distinct CDR3 sequences, roughly 50% of them seen only once. The specimen sequenced was blood. These receptors came from an older woman in good health.

The chain links TRBV29-1 to TRBJ2-7, with TRBD2 identical over 8 bases. The ends lost 4 bases at V and 7 bases at J; junction bases unmatched: 21. Germline CDR1 reads SQVTM; CDR2 reads ANQGSEA. The CDR3 extends over 17 amino acids. The CDR3: CSVVFWGTSGGYNEQYF. The CDR3 nucleotides read TGCAGCGTTGTCTTTTGGGGAACTAGCGGCGGCTACAATGAGCAGTACTTC.

This clonotype was counted many times. The chain has TRBV27 and TRBJ2-1; tentatively, D is TRBD2 (6 bases). The CDR3 consists of 15 residues. Trimming pared 5 bases from V and 8 bases from J, leaving 19 bases between. Germline CDR1 reads MNHEY; CDR2 reads SMNVEV (reference sequence). The chain's CDR3 is CASSPRERGGDEQFF. The CDR3, as DNA: TGTGCCAGCAGTCCACGGGAGCGCGGTGGGGATGAGCAGTTCTTC.

In this sample, this clonotype turned up many times. This chain joins TRBV29-1 and TRBJ2-7; D perhaps matches TRBD1 (6 bases). CDR3 length: 12 amino acids. CDR1 and CDR2 (germline): SQVTM, ANQGSEA. Between the trimmed V and J ends, which lost 3 bases and 1 base, there was a span of 7 bases. CDR3 sequence: CSVETGSYEQYF. For the CDR3, the DNA is TGCAGCGTTGAGACAGGATCCTACGAGCAGTACTTC.

V usage is TRBV6-2 or TRBV6-3 and J usage is TRBJ1-2, with unresolved D. V lost 7 bases and J lost 0, with 9 bases in between. The CDR3 is 13 amino acids. In germline, CDR1 is MNHEY, CDR2 SVGEGT. CDR3 sequence reads: CASKDGPNYGYTF. In DNA form, the CDR3 reads TGTGCCAGCAAGGACGGTCCTAACTATGGCTACACCTTC.